These 28 T cell receptor delta chains were sequenced from one sample in a study of Vδ1+ human thymocytes (dated by TCRdb to 2017 to 2018). General findings and caveats noted by the study authors: Thymic TRG and TRD repertoires appeared highly polyclonal with Gaussian CDR3 length distributions, unlike oligoclonal peripheral blood repertoires.

Antigen specificity for these receptors is unknown. Sequenced on an Illumina MiSeq. RNA extraction was performed with the RNeasy mini kit, and reverse transcription was done with Superscript III. CDR3 amplicons were generated by multiplex PCR with pooled V-gene forward primers and a constant-region reverse primer carrying Illumina adaptor overhangs. The public reads were reprocessed by TCRdb using CATT, and rows of matching DNA were later combined. This sample is represented by 80,000 or so delta-chain clones; around 35% of them were singletons. The ten biggest clones cover roughly 0.25% of the sample. Input material: Vdelta1+ gamma-delta thymocytes from the thymus. In light of the paper, this sample's cell subset or site label describes: FACS-sorted CD3+ TCRalphabeta- TCRVdelta1+ TCRVdelta2- thymocytes. These receptors came from a boy in the first two years of life who had congenital heart surgery.

This clone was seen a few times. The J gene is TRDJ1, the V gene TRDV1, with D maybe TRDD2 (8 bases). The V end was cut by 2 bases, the J end by 3 bases, with 28 bases between. CDR3 length: 20 amino acids. CDR1 is TSWWSYY and CDR2 is QGS in the germline V gene. The CDR3 loop reads CALGELGDWVFLPSADKLIF. The CDR3 nucleotides read TGTGCTCTTGGGGAATTGGGGGACTGGGTTTTCCTTCCTAGTGCCGATAAACTCATCTTT.

The chain recombines TRDV1 with TRDJ1; D possibly corresponds to TRDD3 (6 bases). Looked up from germline, CDR1 is TSWWSYY and CDR2 is QGS. V gave up 0 bases and J gave up 1 base, with 24 bases separating them. The CDR3 spans 20 residues. CDR3 coding DNA: TGTGCTCTTGGGGAACTCGATGGCCCTCGGCTTGGGGGTCGCACCGATAAACTCATCTTT. Protein: CALGELDGPRLGGRTDKLIF.

This chain links TRDV1 with TRDJ1, with D uncertain. Looked up from germline, CDR1 is TSWWSYY and CDR2 is QGS. V lost 4 bases to trimming and J lost 3 bases, with 15 bases between them. The CDR3 extends over 15 amino acids. The CDR3 here is CALGGFPSSSDKLIF. Written as DNA, the CDR3 is TGTGCTCTTGGGGGGTTCCCCAGTTCTTCCGATAAACTCATCTTT.

This clone was detected only a few times. The chain recombines TRDV1 with TRDJ1; D unclear. Germline lookup yields CDR1 TSWWSYY and CDR2 QGS. With 1 base removed from V and 1 base from J, the gap between germline ends came to 13 bases. The CDR3 is made up of 16 amino acids. The CDR3 loop is CALGERLYRGTDKLIF. CDR3 nucleotides: TGTGCTCTTGGGGAACGACTGTACCGGGGCACCGATAAACTCATCTTT.

The chain recombines TRDV3 with TRDJ1; 10 bases map to TRDD3. The CDR3 has 14 amino acids. Germline trimming cut 4 bases from V and 0 bases from J; bases unmatched to any gene: 5. Per germline, CDR1 TVYSNPD and CDR2 GDNSRS (reference sequence). CDR3 in amino acids: CASRLGDNTDKLIF. CDR3 DNA sequence: TGTGCCTCCCGTCTGGGGGATAACACCGATAAACTCATCTTT.

J is TRDJ1 and V is TRDV1, with a weak D call TRDD3 (5 bases). The CDR3 runs 18 residues. The germline V and J ends were trimmed by 3 bases and 1 base, with 21 bases remaining between them. The germline CDR1 and CDR2 sequences are TSWWSYY and QGS. The CDR3 is CALGDAPGRQGGTDKLIF. In DNA form, the CDR3 reads TGTGCTCTTGGGGATGCCCCCGGACGGCAGGGGGGCACCGATAAACTCATCTTT.

This clone was seen more than once but under ten times. The sample holds other DNA sequences that translate to the same CDR3. The genes are TRDV1 and TRDJ1, with a tentative D call TRDD3 (5 bases). CDR3 length: 14 amino acids. V lost 2 bases and J lost 0, with 7 bases in between. Germline CDR1 reads TSWWSYY; CDR2 reads QGS. The CDR3 nucleotides are TGTGCTCTTGGGGAAGGGGGTTACACCGATAAACTCATCTTT. Translation gives CALGEGGYTDKLIF.

This clone was picked up a small number of times. The rearrangement joins TRDV1 to TRDJ1, with D hard to call. Germline V gene lookup returns CDR1 TSWWSYY and CDR2 QGS. The CDR3 length is 14 residues. Trimming removed 4 bases at V and 5 bases at J, with 14 bases between. The CDR3 here is CALGGTGPRDKLIF. DNA for the CDR3: TGTGCTCTTGGGGGAACGGGTCCAAGGGATAAACTCATCTTT.

The chain combines TRDV1 with TRDJ1, with 12 positions matching TRDD3. V trimming: 2 bases; J trimming: 2 bases; junction bases outside the gene matches: 27. This CDR3 has 24 amino acids. CDR1 and CDR2 from the germline V gene are TSWWSYY and QGS. The CDR3 DNA reads as TGTGCTCTTGGGGAATCCTCCTACGTTGTGCTGGGGGATACGCGTATCGTGGGGACCGATAAACTCATCTTT. Its translation is CALGESSYVVLGDTRIVGTDKLIF.

This sequence joins TRDV1 and TRDJ1; D might be TRDD3 (7 bases). The ends were cut back, 2 bases at V and 0 bases at J, with 28 bases in the middle. Germline V gene lookup returns CDR1 TSWWSYY and CDR2 QGS. This CDR3 region has 21 residues. The CDR3 here is CALGEVLRVLGAPRYTDKLIF. CDR3 DNA: TGTGCTCTTGGGGAAGTCCTACGTGTGCTGGGGGCCCCCCGTTACACCGATAAACTCATCTTT.

This clone was seen a few times. The V gene is TRDV1, the J gene TRDJ1; 10 bases agree with TRDD3. V was clipped by 6 bases and J by 0 bases; unmatched bases: 13. The CDR3 is 18 residues long. Germline CDR1 TSWWSYY, CDR2 QGS. Written as DNA, the CDR3 is TGTGCTCTTGGCGGCTCCCCACTGGGGGATGAACACACCGATAAACTCATCTTT. This codes for CALGGSPLGDEHTDKLIF.

This clone has just a few counts. The V call is TRDV1, the J call TRDJ1; D is uncertain. CDR1 is TSWWSYY, CDR2 QGS, per germline. The V and J ends lost 1 base and 1 base respectively, with 13 bases between them. This CDR3 is 16 amino acids long. The CDR3 DNA reads TGTGCTCTTGGGGAACCCCGACAAGTACGCACCGATAAACTCATCTTT. Translation gives CALGEPRQVRTDKLIF.

The chain is built from TRDV1 and TRDJ1; D gene ambiguous. CDR3 size: 14 residues. With 1 base removed from V and 0 bases from J, the gap between germline ends came to 6 bases. CDR1 is TSWWSYY and CDR2 is QGS in the germline V gene. DNA of the CDR3: TGTGCTCTTGGGGAACGTAGTTACACCGATAAACTCATCTTT. Amino acids: CALGERSYTDKLIF.

The J gene is TRDJ1, the V gene TRDV1; D possibly matches TRDD2 or TRDD3 (9 bases each). There are 21 residues in the CDR3. Trimming cost V 4 bases and J 0 bases, with 30 bases left between them. The germline V gene has CDR1 TSWWSYY and CDR2 QGS. CDR3 protein: CALGVKGAFLRLGDNTDKLIF. The CDR3 DNA is TGTGCTCTTGGGGTAAAAGGGGCCTTCCTACGTTTGGGGGATAACACCGATAAACTCATCTTT.

This clone was found a few times. The genes are TRDV1 and TRDJ1; TRDD3 matches 12 bases. The CDR3 is 23 residues long. Germline lookup yields CDR1 TSWWSYY and CDR2 QGS. Losses at the gene ends were 2 bases for V and 3 bases for J; bases not matched to a gene: 25. CDR3 protein: CALGEFNYPTSNSGGYAADKLIF. The CDR3, as DNA: TGTGCTCTTGGGGAATTCAATTATCCTACCTCTAACTCTGGGGGATACGCGGCCGATAAACTCATCTTT.

This clone was detected once. Different DNA sequences within this sample yield the same CDR3. J is TRDJ1 and V is TRDV1; D is perhaps TRDD3 (6 bases). CDR3 length: 17 amino acids. Germline V gene lookup returns CDR1 TSWWSYY and CDR2 QGS. V was pared by 0 bases and J by 0 bases, with 14 bases between. DNA for the CDR3: TGTGCTCTTGGGGAACTTAGACTTGGGGGGGACACCGATAAACTCATCTTT. Protein product: CALGELRLGGDTDKLIF.

This clone has more than one count but fewer than ten. The V gene is TRDV2, the J gene TRDJ1; D gene ambiguous. With 4 bases removed from V and 3 bases from J, the gap between germline ends came to 14 bases. The CDR3 has 14 amino acids. CDR1 and CDR2 from the germline V gene are GEAIGNYY and EKD. The CDR3 nucleotides read TGTGCCTGTGAAAACTTACCCCTAGCCGATAAACTCATCTTT. This translates into CACENLPLADKLIF.

This rearrangement joins TRDV1 to TRDJ1; no firm D call. Germline-derived CDR1 and CDR2 are TSWWSYY and QGS. The CDR3 covers 15 residues. Trimming pared 0 bases from V and 3 bases from J, leaving 11 bases between. Here the CDR3 reads CALGELGAMADKLIF. The CDR3 nucleotides are TGTGCTCTTGGGGAACTTGGAGCAATGGCCGATAAACTCATCTTT.

The chain carries TRDV1 and TRDJ1, with 13 bases fitting TRDD3. Per the germline V gene, CDR1 is TSWWSYY and CDR2 is QGS. The CDR3 sequence is 27 residues long. V shed 2 bases, J shed 0 bases, and the junction held 33 bases outside the gene matches. The CDR3 nucleotides are TGTGCTCTTGGGGAAGTCAAGCCTGAGTCTCGGACTAGGTGGTACTGGGGGATACGTCGGGACACCGATAAACTCATCTTT. Amino acid sequence: CALGEVKPESRTRWYWGIRRDTDKLIF.

This clone was seen a handful of times. The sample holds other DNA sequences that translate to the same CDR3. The chain combines TRDV1 with TRDJ1, with TRDD3 matching over 10 bases. The CDR3 totals 19 residues. CDR1 and CDR2 (germline): TSWWSYY, QGS. V was clipped by 0 bases and J by 1 base; unmatched bases: 11. The CDR3 loop is CALGELLRGIREVTDKLIF. As DNA, the CDR3 is TGTGCTCTTGGGGAACTCCTCCGGGGGATACGCGAAGTCACCGATAAACTCATCTTT.

The V gene is TRDV2, the J gene TRDJ1, with D perhaps matching TRDD3 (6 bases). The length of the CDR3 is 20 residues. Germline CDR1 reads GEAIGNYY; CDR2 reads EKD. The germline V and J ends were trimmed by 2 bases and 0 bases, with 27 bases remaining between them. CDR3 region: CACDIARGGGSWRYTDKLIF. CDR3 DNA sequence: TGTGCCTGTGACATCGCCCGGGGTGGGGGGTCCTGGAGGTACACCGATAAACTCATCTTT.

The rearrangement joins TRDV1 to TRDJ1; 12 bases match TRDD3. This CDR3 spans 20 amino acids. Germline V gives CDR1 TSWWSYY, CDR2 QGS. The CDR3 sequence: CALRLSKGVWGIRYTDKLIF. The CDR3 DNA reads TGTGCCCTAAGGCTTTCTAAGGGTGTCTGGGGGATACGCTACACCGATAAACTCATCTTT.

The J gene is TRDJ1, the V gene TRDV1, with D perhaps matching TRDD2 (6 bases). Trimming removed 1 base from V and 7 bases from J, with 13 bases in between. Germline CDR1 and CDR2: TSWWSYY and QGS. This CDR3 has 14 amino acids. CDR3 in amino acids: CALGEPTFRLKLIF. CDR3 nucleotides: TGTGCTCTTGGGGAACCCACCTTCCGCCTTAAACTCATCTTT.

This chain joins TRDV1 and TRDJ1; 13 bases match TRDD3. Unmatched junction bases numbered 19, after V lost 5 bases and J lost 7 bases. Germline V gene lookup returns CDR1 TSWWSYY and CDR2 QGS. The CDR3 totals 19 residues. CDR3 nucleotide sequence: TGTGCTCTTGGGAGTTACGGATCATACTGGGGGATACGAGACGGTAAACTCATCTTT. Encoded protein: CALGSYGSYWGIRDGKLIF.

In its sample, this clone was seen a few times. The chain recombines TRDV1 with TRDJ1, with 12 bases matching TRDD3. In germline, CDR1 is TSWWSYY, CDR2 QGS. V shed 0 bases, J shed 11 bases, and the junction held 19 bases outside the gene matches. The CDR3 is 19 residues long. The CDR3 nucleotides read TGTGCTCTTGGGGAACTATATACGGTACTTCTGGGGGATACGGGAGAGCTCATCTTT. This translates into CALGELYTVLLGDTGELIF.

Details on this clone: The same CDR3 arises from other DNA sequences in this sample as well. The rearrangement joins TRDV1 to TRDJ1, with 10 bases identical to TRDD3. This CDR3 has 19 amino acids. Germline V lookup: CDR1 TSWWSYY, CDR2 QGS. V shed 3 bases and J 0 bases; nucleotides not matched to a gene: 13. CDR3 sequence: CALGELPTLTGGYTDKLIF. In nucleotides, the CDR3 is TGTGCTCTTGGGGAGCTTCCTACGCTCACTGGGGGATACACCGATAAACTCATCTTT.

J is TRDJ1 and V is TRDV2, with TRDD3 matching 12 bases. Germline CDR1 GEAIGNYY, CDR2 EKD. CDR3 length equals 18 residues. V gave up 0 bases and J gave up 3 bases; unmatched junction bases: 10. The DNA of the CDR3 is TGTGCCTGTGACACCCCCGTTACTGGGGGATACTCTTCCGATAAACTCATCTTT. It translates to CACDTPVTGGYSSDKLIF.

The chain couples TRDV1 to TRDJ1; 10 bases map to TRDD3. Trimming took 8 bases from V and 0 from J; bases not matched to a gene: 6. Germline V lookup: CDR1 TSWWSYY, CDR2 QGS. The CDR3 contains 15 residues. The CDR3 region has the DNA TGTGCTCTTAGACTGGGGGATCCGTACACCGATAAACTCATCTTT. Its protein product is CALRLGDPYTDKLIF.